These T cell receptor beta chains were read from a single sample in a study of cytomegalovirus exposure and HLA in healthy donors. Clones were read by immunoSEQ multiplex PCR, and TCRdb kept only the in-frame ones, dropping some. The sample holds 65,000 to 95,000 clones, around 77% seen once. The sample consisted of PBMCs. These receptors came from a man aged 50 or older in good health and CMV-seronegative. CDR3s include the opening cysteine and the closing phenylalanine or tryptophan. D genes are given only for firm matches. Clone size is given for some rows only: seen once, a few or many times, or a class if the clone is expanded.

j_gene | d_gene | v_gene | abundance | CDR3nt | CDR3aa
TRBJ1-1 | - | TRBV5-6 | few | TGTGCCAGCAGCTTGCAGAATATGAACACTGAAGCTTTCTTT | CASSLQNMNTEAFF
TRBJ2-3 | - | TRBV6-5 | - | TGTGCCAGCAGCCTAAGGAGGCCGGGGACAGATACGCAGTATTTT | CASSLRRPGTDTQYF
TRBJ2-6 | - | TRBV28 | - | TGTGCCAGCACTAGCTCTGGGGCCAACGTCCTGACTTTC | CASTSSGANVLTF
TRBJ2-7 | TRBD1 | TRBV10-2 | - | TGCGCCAGCAGTAAGGGGGACAGGGGGAACGAGCAGTACTTC | CASSKGDRGNEQYF
TRBJ1-1 | - | TRBV28 | - | TGTGCCAGCAGTCTGCGGGGGATGTGGGGGGGGACTGAAGCTTTCTTT | CASSLRGMWGGTEAFF
TRBJ1-4 | - | TRBV4-3 | - | TGCGCCAGCAGCCTCGATCGGGGTAGAAGACTGTTTTTT | CASSLDRGRRLFF
TRBJ1-6 | - | TRBV15 | - | TGTGCCACCAGCCCTAGGACCGGGGTTGGGTCACCCCTCCACTTT | CATSPRTGVGSPLHF
TRBJ1-5 | - | TRBV7-2 | - | TGTGCCAGCAGCTTCGGAATAGCCCAGCCCCAGCATTTT | CASSFGIAQPQHF
TRBJ2-5 | - | TRBV18 | - | TGTGCCAGCTCGCCCGGGACTCAGGGGGAGCAGTACTTC | CASSPGTQGEQYF
TRBJ2-5 | TRBD2 | TRBV5-4 | - | TGTGCCAGCAGCTTGGGGGCCCTAGCGGGGGGCCAAGAGACCCAGTACTTC | CASSLGALAGGQETQYF
TRBJ2-3 | - | TRBV11-2 | - | TGTGCCAGCAGCCTTGACATACACACAGATACGCAGTATTTT | CASSLDIHTDTQYF
TRBJ2-1 | - | TRBV7-3 | - | TGTGCCAGCGGCGGTGAGGGGGGGCCCTATGAGCAGTTCTTC | CASGGEGGPYEQFF
TRBJ2-3 | - | TRBV14 | - | TGTGCCAGCAGCCAATCCAGGGGGGTCACTAGCACAGATACGCAGTATTTT | CASSQSRGVTSTDTQYF
TRBJ1-1 | - | TRBV7-9 | - | TGTGCCAGCATCCTTCGGGGGGCTGGTGAAGCTTTCTTT | CASILRGAGEAFF
TRBJ1-1 | - | TRBV5-1 | many | TGCGCCAGCAGCTTGGAGGGGCCGAACACTGAAGCTTTCTTT | CASSLEGPNTEAFF
TRBJ1-5 | TRBD1 | TRBV6-1 | once | TGTGCCAGCAGTGTCCAGGGGGCGGGCAATCAGCCCCAGCATTTT | CASSVQGAGNQPQHF
TRBJ2-1 | - | TRBV4-3 | - | TGCGCCAGCAGCAGATCACAGCGGTTAAATGAGCAGTTCTTC | CASSRSQRLNEQFF
TRBJ2-3 | TRBD2 | TRBV9 | once | TGTGCCAGCAGCGTAGCTGGGACTAGCGGGGTCGCCGACACAGATACGCAGTATTTT | CASSVAGTSGVADTDTQYF
TRBJ2-4 | TRBD2 | TRBV7-9 | - | TGTGCCAGCAGCCTATACGGGGGAGGGCTGAACATTCAGTACTTC | CASSLYGGGLNIQYF
TRBJ1-4 | TRBD1 | TRBV11-2 | - | TGTGCCAGCAGCTTAGGGCAGGGGGCAGGAAAACTGTTTTTT | CASSLGQGAGKLFF
TRBJ2-3 | - | TRBV5-4 | - | TGTGCCAGCAGCTTTCCGGGGGGCCAACGGAGGAAGACAGATACGCAGTATTTT | CASSFPGGQRRKTDTQYF
TRBJ1-6 | - | TRBV9 | - | TGTGCCAGCAGCGCCCAACAGGATTCACCCCTCCACTTT | CASSAQQDSPLHF
TRBJ1-6 | TRBD1 | TRBV5-1 | - | TGCGCCAGCAGCCCTGGGACAGCGCCTAATTCACCCCTCCACTTT | CASSPGTAPNSPLHF
TRBJ1-3 | - | TRBV11-2 | - | TGTGCCAGCAGCCCAGCGGGGGTCTCCTCTGGAAACACCATATATTTT | CASSPAGVSSGNTIYF
TRBJ2-7 | TRBD2 | TRBV7-9 | - | TGTGCCAGCAGCTCCCAGCGGGGGGTTCGCTACGAGCAGTACTTC | CASSSQRGVRYEQYF
TRBJ1-5 | - | TRBV1 | few | TGCACCAGCAGCCAAGATCCAAAGCCTTATAGGACCCGGGGGGCCGGTCAGCCCCAGCATTTT | CTSSQDPKPYRTRGAGQPQHF
TRBJ1-2 | - | TRBV7-2 | - | TGTGCCAGCAGCTTAGCGGAGGGAACCTATGGCTACACCTTC | CASSLAEGTYGYTF
TRBJ1-2 | TRBD1 | TRBV6-5 | once | TGTGCCAGCATCGGGACAGGGGGCTTTGGGGGCTACACCTTC | CASIGTGGFGGYTF
TRBJ1-1 | - | TRBV27 | - | TGTGCCAGCAGTTTATCGGGGGGGGCGATGAACACTGAAGCTTTCTTT | CASSLSGGAMNTEAFF
TRBJ2-6 | - | TRBV30 | few | TGTGCCTGGAGTCGGGACTCTGGGGCCAACGTCCTGACTTTC | CAWSRDSGANVLTF
TRBJ1-1 | - | TRBV2 | - | TGTGCCAGCAGTGCTGAGGGATTGGCGGGAACTGAAGCTTTCTTT | CASSAEGLAGTEAFF
TRBJ2-1 | TRBD1 | TRBV15 | - | TGTGCCACCAGCAGAGGGGGACAGGGTGTGAATGAGCAGTTCTTC | CATSRGGQGVNEQFF
TRBJ1-1 | - | TRBV9 | - | TGTGCCAGCAGCCCACCCGAGGGAGACACTGAAGCTTTCTTT | CASSPPEGDTEAFF
TRBJ1-2 | - | TRBV9 | - | TGTGCCAGCAGCGTAGATCGGGAGTCTATAAGCTACACCTTC | CASSVDRESISYTF
TRBJ2-5 | TRBD2 | TRBV13 | - | TGTGCCAGCAGCTTAGGGGTACGGCTAGCGGGGGCCGAGACCCAGTACTTC | CASSLGVRLAGAETQYF
TRBJ2-3 | - | TRBV7-2 | - | TGTGCCAGCAGCCCTCGGGTCGGTACGCAGTATTTT | CASSPRVGTQYF
TRBJ2-7 | TRBD2 | TRBV6-8 | - | TGTGCCAGCAGTTACTCGACCCGGGAGCGGGGCGGATGGGAGCAGTACTTC | CASSYSTRERGGWEQYF
TRBJ2-1 | - | TRBV10-2 | - | TGCGCCAGCAGTGATCTGACGGACAGAGTGAAGAGGTCCTACAATGAGCAGTTCTTC | CASSDLTDRVKRSYNEQFF
TRBJ1-2 | - | TRBV28 | - | TGTGCCAGCAGCGAGCCGTTAGGGGGGGGCTATGGCTACACCTTC | CASSEPLGGGYGYTF
TRBJ1-6 | - | TRBV18 | - | TGTGCCAGCCATAAGGAGAGCTCCTATAATTCACCCCTCCACTTT | CASHKESSYNSPLHF
TRBJ2-5 | TRBD2 | TRBV10-3 | - | TGTGCCATCAGGAGTAGTGGGGGGGTCGGAGACCAGTACTTC | CAIRSSGGVGDQYF
TRBJ2-1 | - | TRBV7-9 | few | TGTGCCAGCACCTCATTCGGCTACAATGAGCAGTTCTTC | CASTSFGYNEQFF
TRBJ1-2 | - | TRBV19 | few | TGTGCCACTAGACCGGGACAAGCCAACTATGGCTACACCTTC | CATRPGQANYGYTF
TRBJ1-4 | TRBD1 | TRBV29-1 | - | TGCAGCGTGTCCCACCAGGGACAGGGTAATGAAAAACTGTTTTTT | CSVSHQGQGNEKLFF
TRBJ1-5 | TRBD1 | TRBV2 | - | TGTGCCAGCAGCTCAGGGGGACGTAGCAATCAGCCCCAGCATTTT | CASSSGGRSNQPQHF
TRBJ1-6 | TRBD1 | TRBV5-8 | - | TGCGCCAGCAGCTCTTCAACAGGGGGTGGTTCACCCCTCCACTTT | CASSSSTGGGSPLHF
TRBJ2-3 | TRBD2 | TRBV4-1 | - | TGCGCCAGCAGCCAATCCTTCCGGGGGGGCGCGGCAGATACGCAGTATTTT | CASSQSFRGGAADTQYF
TRBJ1-1 | - | TRBV7-9 | - | TGTGCCAGCAGCTTAGATTCAGGGCTGGTATATACTGAAGCTTTCTTT | CASSLDSGLVYTEAFF